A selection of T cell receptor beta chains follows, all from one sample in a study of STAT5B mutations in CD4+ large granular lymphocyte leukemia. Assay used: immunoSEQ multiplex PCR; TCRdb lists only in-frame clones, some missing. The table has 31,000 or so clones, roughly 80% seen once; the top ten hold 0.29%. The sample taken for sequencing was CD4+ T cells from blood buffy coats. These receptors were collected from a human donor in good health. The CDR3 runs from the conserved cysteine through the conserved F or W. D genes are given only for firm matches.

CASSLEPGTGAFYGYTF,TRBJ1-2,TRBV5-5,TRBD1
CSVTMNLMNTEAFF,TRBJ1-1,TRBV29-1,.
CARSFNPLDREGIYGYTF,TRBJ1-2,TRBV5-3,TRBD1
CASSSGRSGTEAFF,TRBJ1-1,TRBV11-3,.
CASSFQETQYF,TRBJ2-5,TRBV5-4,.
CASSGQGNEQYF,TRBJ2-7,TRBV10-2,.
CASSLDSLAGGLRAYEQYF,TRBJ2-7,TRBV7-2,TRBD2
CASSSSIVGTEEKLFF,TRBJ1-4,TRBV4-2,.
CARGGVGRRIILEGGEQFF,TRBJ2-1,TRBV6-9,.
CASSLVGQGSEQYF,TRBJ2-7,TRBV11-2,.
CASSEAGQETQYF,TRBJ2-5,TRBV10-2,.
CASRGLAGSYNEQFF,TRBJ2-1,TRBV2,TRBD2
CASSPVGQRMNTEAFF,TRBJ1-1,TRBV18,.
CASSPKLTGDTGELFF,TRBJ2-2,TRBV7-9,TRBD1
CASSSRVLGNEQFF,TRBJ2-1,TRBV7-9,.
CASSYSEGTGTQYF,TRBJ2-5,TRBV6-5,.
CASSLTENTEAFF,TRBJ1-1,TRBV7-2,.
CASSPRTGVGTGELFF,TRBJ2-2,TRBV11-3,TRBD1
CASSQIRNAEQFF,TRBJ2-1,TRBV14,.
CASSRGRESTNEKLFF,TRBJ1-4,TRBV7-9,TRBD1
CASSRQGTGELFF,TRBJ2-2,TRBV14,TRBD1
CASSPPTGVAGELFF,TRBJ2-2,TRBV5-5,TRBD1
CARSPFAPRTPRVQHF,TRBJ1-5,TRBV5-3,.
CASRDQNTGELFF,TRBJ2-2,TRBV27,.
CASSHLLAGPLTDTQYF,TRBJ2-3,TRBV4-2,TRBD2
CSVEGGTSGRAGEQFF,TRBJ2-1,TRBV29-1,TRBD2
CASSSYRDEQYF,TRBJ2-7,TRBV11-2,.
CASSRTPNTEAFF,TRBJ1-1,TRBV25-1,.
CASSLGQGEGMNTEAFF,TRBJ1-1,TRBV7-9,TRBD1
CASSYGGGLTDTQYF,TRBJ2-3,TRBV7-2,TRBD2
CARDLQGNTEAFF,TRBJ1-1,TRBV5-3,.
CASSAPGLGLFEQYF,TRBJ2-7,TRBV2,TRBD2
CASSTGGTIETQYF,TRBJ2-5,TRBV6-5,TRBD2
CAIRGDSRGYTQYF,TRBJ2-3,TRBV10-3,.
CATSRAPTGTSGNTIYF,TRBJ1-3,TRBV15,TRBD1
CASSESRVGNTIYF,TRBJ1-3,TRBV6-5,.
CASSELLVWLGGVGNQPQHF,TRBJ1-5,TRBV2,.
CSAVAGAYGTEAFF,TRBJ1-1,TRBV29-1,.
CASSSWADEQFF,TRBJ2-1,TRBV5-5,.
CASSIPGTTSYNEQFF,TRBJ2-1,TRBV2,TRBD2
CATRTTGGWDGYTF,TRBJ1-2,TRBV6-1,TRBD1
CASKSGTYNSPLHF,TRBJ1-6,TRBV6-5,.